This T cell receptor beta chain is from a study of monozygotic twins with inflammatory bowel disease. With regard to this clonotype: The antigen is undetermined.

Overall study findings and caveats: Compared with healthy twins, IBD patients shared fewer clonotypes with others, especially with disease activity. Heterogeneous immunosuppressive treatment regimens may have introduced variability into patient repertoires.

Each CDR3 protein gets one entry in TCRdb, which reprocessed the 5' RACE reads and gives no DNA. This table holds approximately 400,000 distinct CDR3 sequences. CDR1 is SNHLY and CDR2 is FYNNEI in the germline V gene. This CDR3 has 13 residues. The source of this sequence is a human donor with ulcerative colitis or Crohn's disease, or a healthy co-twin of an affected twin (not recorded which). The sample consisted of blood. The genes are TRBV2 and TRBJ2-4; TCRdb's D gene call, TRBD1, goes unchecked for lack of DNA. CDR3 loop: CASSGFLGGIQYF.